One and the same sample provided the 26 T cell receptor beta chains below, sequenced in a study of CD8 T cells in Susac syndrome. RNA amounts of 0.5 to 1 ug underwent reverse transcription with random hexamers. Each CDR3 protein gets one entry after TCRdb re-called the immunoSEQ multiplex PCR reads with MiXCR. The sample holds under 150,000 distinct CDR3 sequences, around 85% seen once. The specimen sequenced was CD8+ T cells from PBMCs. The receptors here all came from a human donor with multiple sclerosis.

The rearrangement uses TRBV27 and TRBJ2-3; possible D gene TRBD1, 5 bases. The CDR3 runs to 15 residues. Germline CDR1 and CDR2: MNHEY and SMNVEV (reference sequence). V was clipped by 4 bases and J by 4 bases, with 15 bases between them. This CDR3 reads CASSSQDGPPDTQYF. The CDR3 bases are TGTGCCAGCAGTTCACAGGACGGGCCCCCAGATACGCAGTATTTT.

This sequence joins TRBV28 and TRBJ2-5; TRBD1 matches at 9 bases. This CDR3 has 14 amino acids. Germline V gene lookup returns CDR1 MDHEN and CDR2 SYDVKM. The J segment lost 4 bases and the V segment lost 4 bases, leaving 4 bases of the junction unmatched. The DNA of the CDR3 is TGTGCCAGCAGTTGGGACAGGGAAGGAGAGACCCAGTACTTC. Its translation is CASSWDREGETQYF.

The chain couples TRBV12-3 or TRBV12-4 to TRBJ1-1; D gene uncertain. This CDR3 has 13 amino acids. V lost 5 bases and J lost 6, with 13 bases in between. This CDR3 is CASSPTQTPEAFF. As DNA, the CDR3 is TGTGCCAGCAGTCCTACCCAGACTCCTGAAGCTTTCTTT.

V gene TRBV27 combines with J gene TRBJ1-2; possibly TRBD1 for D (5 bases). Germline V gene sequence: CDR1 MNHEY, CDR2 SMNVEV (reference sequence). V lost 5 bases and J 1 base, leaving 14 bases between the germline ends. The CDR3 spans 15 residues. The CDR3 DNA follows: TGTGCCAGCAGTCCCACGCCGGGGGTTAACTATGGCTACACCTTC. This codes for CASSPTPGVNYGYTF.

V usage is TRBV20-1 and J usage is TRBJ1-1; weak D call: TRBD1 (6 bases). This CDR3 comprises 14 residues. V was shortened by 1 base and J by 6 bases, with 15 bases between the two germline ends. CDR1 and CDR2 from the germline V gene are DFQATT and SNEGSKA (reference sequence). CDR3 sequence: CSARVLGASAEAFF. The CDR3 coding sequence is TGCAGTGCTAGAGTCCTGGGGGCAAGCGCTGAAGCTTTCTTT.

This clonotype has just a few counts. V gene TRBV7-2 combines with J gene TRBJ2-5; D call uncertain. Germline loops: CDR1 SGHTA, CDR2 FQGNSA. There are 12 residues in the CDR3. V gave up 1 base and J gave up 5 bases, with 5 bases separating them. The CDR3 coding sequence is TGTGCCAGCAGCTTAGTCAGTGAGACCCAGTACTTC. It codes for CASSLVSETQYF.

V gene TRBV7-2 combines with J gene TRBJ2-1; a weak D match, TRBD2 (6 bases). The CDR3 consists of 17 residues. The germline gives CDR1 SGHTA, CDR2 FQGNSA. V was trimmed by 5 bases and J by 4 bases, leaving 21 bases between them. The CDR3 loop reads CASSALMGSGVYNEQFF. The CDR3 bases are TGTGCCAGCAGCGCCCTCATGGGTAGCGGAGTATACAATGAGCAGTTCTTC.

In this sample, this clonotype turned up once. The CDR3 is CASSQSLSYNEQFF. For the CDR3, the DNA is TGTGCCAGCAGCCAGAGTCTTTCCTACAATGAGCAGTTCTTC. This chain connects TRBV2 to TRBJ2-1, with D unclear. V lost 6 bases and J lost 1, with 10 bases in between. The CDR3 loop spans 14 amino acids. CDR1 is SNHLY, CDR2 FYNNEI, per germline.

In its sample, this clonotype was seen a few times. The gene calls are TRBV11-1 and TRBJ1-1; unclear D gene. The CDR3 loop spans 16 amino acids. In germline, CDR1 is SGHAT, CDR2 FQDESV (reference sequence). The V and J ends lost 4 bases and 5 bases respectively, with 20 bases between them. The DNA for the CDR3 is TGTGCCAGCAGCTCGTTTCTGGAGGGCCAAGTGACTGAAGCTTTCTTT. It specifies CASSSFLEGQVTEAFF. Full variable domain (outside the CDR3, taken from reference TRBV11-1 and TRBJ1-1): EAEVAQSPRYKITEKSQAVAFWCDPISGHATLYWYRQILGQGPELLVQFQDESVVDDSQLPKDRFSAERLKGVDSTLKIQPAELGDSAMYLCASSSFLEGQVTEAFFGQGTRLTVV.

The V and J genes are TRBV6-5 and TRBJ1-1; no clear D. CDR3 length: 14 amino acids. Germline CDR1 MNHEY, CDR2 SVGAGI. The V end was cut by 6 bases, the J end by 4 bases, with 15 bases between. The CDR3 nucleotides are TGTGCCAGCAGCCGCCCGGAGGGTGCCACTGAAGCTTTCTTT. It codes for CASSRPEGATEAFF.

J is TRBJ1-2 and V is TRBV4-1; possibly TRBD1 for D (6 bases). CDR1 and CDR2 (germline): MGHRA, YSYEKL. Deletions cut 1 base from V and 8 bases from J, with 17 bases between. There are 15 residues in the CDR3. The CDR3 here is CASSQVIQGTNGYTF. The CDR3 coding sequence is TGCGCCAGCAGCCAAGTGATCCAGGGGACGAACGGCTACACCTTC.

The CDR3 bases are TGTGCCAGCTCACCAGATTCTGACTGGGATGAGCAGTTCTTC. Translated: CASSPDSDWDEQFF. This rearrangement joins TRBV18 to TRBJ2-1; no reliable D call. The CDR3 totals 14 residues. CDR1 is KGHSH, CDR2 LQKENI, per germline. V lost 2 bases and J 8 bases, leaving 13 bases between the germline ends.

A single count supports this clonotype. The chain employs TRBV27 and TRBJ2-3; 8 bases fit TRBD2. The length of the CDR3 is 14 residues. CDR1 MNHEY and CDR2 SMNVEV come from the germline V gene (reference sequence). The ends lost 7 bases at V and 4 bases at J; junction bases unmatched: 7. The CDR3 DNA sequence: TGTGCCAGCACAGGGCTAGCGGGTCCAGATACGCAGTATTTT. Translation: CASTGLAGPDTQYF.

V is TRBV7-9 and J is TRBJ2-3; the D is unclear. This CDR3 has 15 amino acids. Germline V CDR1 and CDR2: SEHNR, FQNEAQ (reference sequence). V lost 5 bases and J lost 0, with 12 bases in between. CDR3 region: CASSPISTSTDTQYF. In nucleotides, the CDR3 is TGTGCCAGCAGCCCCATATCTACTAGCACAGATACGCAGTATTTT.

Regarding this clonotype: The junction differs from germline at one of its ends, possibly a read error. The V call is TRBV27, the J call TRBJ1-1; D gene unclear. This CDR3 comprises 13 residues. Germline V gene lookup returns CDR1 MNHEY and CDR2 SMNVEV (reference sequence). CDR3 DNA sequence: TGTGCCAGCAGTCTATCTCGGGCGACTGAAACTTTCTTT. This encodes CASSLSRATETFF.

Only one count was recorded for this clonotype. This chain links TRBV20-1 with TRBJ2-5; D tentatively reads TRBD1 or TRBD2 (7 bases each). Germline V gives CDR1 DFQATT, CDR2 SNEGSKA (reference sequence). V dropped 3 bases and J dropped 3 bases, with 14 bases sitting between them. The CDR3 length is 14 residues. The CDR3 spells CSARSGGAEETQYF. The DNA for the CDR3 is TGCAGTGCTAGGTCAGGGGGGGCCGAAGAGACCCAGTACTTC.

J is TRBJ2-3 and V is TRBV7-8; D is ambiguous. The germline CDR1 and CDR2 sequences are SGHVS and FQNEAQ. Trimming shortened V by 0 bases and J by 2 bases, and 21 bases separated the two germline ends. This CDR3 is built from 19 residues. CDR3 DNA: TGTGCCAGCAGCTTAGCGCCCCCCCCTCGATACGAACACACAGATACGCAGTATTTT. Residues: CASSLAPPPRYEHTDTQYF.

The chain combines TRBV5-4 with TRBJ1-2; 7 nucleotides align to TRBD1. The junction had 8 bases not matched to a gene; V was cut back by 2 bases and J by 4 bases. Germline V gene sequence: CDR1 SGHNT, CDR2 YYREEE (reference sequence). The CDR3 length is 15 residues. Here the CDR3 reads CASSFRTTGPYGYTF. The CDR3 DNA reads TGTGCCAGCAGCTTCCGCACGACAGGGCCCTATGGCTACACCTTC.

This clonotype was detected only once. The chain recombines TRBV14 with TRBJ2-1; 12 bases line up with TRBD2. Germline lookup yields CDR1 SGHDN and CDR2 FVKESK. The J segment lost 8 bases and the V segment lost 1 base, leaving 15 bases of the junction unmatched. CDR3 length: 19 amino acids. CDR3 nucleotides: TGTGCCAGCAGCCAAGTCTTTCTTCTAGCGGGAGGGCCGGAGGATGAGCAGTTCTTC. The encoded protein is CASSQVFLLAGGPEDEQFF.

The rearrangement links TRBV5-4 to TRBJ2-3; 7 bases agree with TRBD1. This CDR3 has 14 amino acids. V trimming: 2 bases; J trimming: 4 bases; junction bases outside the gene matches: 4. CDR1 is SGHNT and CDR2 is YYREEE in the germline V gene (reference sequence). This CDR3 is CASSFRGSSDTQYF. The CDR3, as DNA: TGTGCCAGCAGCTTCAGGGGGTCATCAGATACGCAGTATTTT.

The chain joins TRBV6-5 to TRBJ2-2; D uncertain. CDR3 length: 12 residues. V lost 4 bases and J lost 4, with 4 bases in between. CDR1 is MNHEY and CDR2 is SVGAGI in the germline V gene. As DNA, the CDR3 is TGTGCCAGCAGTTTCTTCACCGGGGAGCTGTTTTTT. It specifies CASSFFTGELFF.

CDR3 nucleotides: TGTGCCAGCAGCCCACGGACTAGCGACTTCACAGATACGCAGTATTTT. Translated, it gives CASSPRTSDFTDTQYF. J is TRBJ2-3 and V is TRBV5-4, with 9 positions matching TRBD2. There are 16 residues in the CDR3. V gave up 4 bases and J gave up 2 bases; unmatched junction bases: 8. CDR1 and CDR2 from the germline V gene are SGHNT and YYREEE (reference sequence).

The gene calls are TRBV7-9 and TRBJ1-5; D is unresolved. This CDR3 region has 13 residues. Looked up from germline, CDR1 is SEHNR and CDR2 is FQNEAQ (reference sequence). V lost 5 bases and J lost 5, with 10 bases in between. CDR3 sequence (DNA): TGTGCCAGCAGCCTGGATTACGATCAGCCCCAGCATTTT. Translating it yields CASSLDYDQPQHF.

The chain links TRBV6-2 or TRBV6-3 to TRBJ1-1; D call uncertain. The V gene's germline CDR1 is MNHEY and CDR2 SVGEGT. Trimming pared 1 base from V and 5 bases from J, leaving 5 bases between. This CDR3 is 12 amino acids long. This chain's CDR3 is CASSYLRTEAFF. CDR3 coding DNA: TGTGCCAGCAGTTACTTACGGACTGAAGCTTTCTTT.

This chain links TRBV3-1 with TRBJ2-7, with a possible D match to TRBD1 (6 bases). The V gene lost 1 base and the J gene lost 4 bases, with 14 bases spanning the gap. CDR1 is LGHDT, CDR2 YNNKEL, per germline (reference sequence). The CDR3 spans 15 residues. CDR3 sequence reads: CASSQGQGFWYEQYV. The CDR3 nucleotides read TGTGCCAGCAGCCAAGGTCAGGGGTTTTGGTACGAGCAGTACGTC.

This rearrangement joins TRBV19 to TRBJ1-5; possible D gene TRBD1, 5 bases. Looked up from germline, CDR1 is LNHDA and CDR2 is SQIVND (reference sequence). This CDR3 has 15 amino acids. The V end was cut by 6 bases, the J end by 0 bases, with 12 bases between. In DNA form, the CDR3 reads TGTGCCAGTAGCGGGGACGGGTATAGCAATCAGCCCCAGCATTTT. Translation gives CASSGDGYSNQPQHF. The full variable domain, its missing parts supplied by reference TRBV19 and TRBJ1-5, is DGGITQSPKYLFRKEGQNVTLSCEQNLNHDAMYWYRQDPGQGLRLIYYSQIVNDFQKGDIAEGYSVSREKKESFPLTVTSAQKNPTAFYLCASSGDGYSNQPQHFGDGTRLSIL.